Shown below are 27 T cell receptor beta chains from a single sample sequenced in a study of radiotherapy plus CTLA-4 blockade in lung cancer. The protocol was immunoSEQ multiplex PCR, while the TCRdb copy is restricted to in-frame clones and leaves out a portion. The table has about 83,000 clones, roughly 79% seen once. The sequences come from peripheral blood, collected from a patient treated with radiotherapy plus ipilimumab. The receptors here all came from a human donor with non-small cell lung cancer who had a partial response to radiotherapy plus ipilimumab. Some clones in this sample may be carry-over from other donors' samples.

The chain has TRBV18 and TRBJ2-5, with D possibly matching TRBD1 (5 bases). Trimming shortened V by 1 base and J by 4 bases, and 10 bases separated the two germline ends. The CDR3 consists of 14 residues. The V gene's germline CDR1 is KGHSH and CDR2 LQKENI. The CDR3 bases are TGTGCCAGCTCACCACGCCAGGGCCGAGAGACCCAGTACTTC. Translation: CASSPRQGRETQYF.

The chain joins TRBV19 to TRBJ2-3; D not certain. Deletions cut 4 bases from V and 1 base from J, with 3 bases between. Germline values: CDR1 LNHDA, CDR2 SQIVND (reference sequence). This CDR3 comprises 12 residues. CDR3 DNA sequence: TGTGCCAGTAGTAGCGGCACAGATACGCAGTATTTT. Its translation: CASSSGTDTQYF.

The chain has TRBV6-6 and TRBJ2-5; TRBD2 is a possible D gene (6 bases). The V gene lost 7 bases and the J gene lost 4 bases, with 10 bases spanning the gap. Looked up from germline, CDR1 is MNHNY and CDR2 is SVGAGI (reference sequence). The CDR3 contains 12 residues. In DNA form, the CDR3 reads TGTGCCAGCACGGGGGAACGAGAGACCCAGTACTTC. Encoded protein: CASTGERETQYF.

The chain carries TRBV27 and TRBJ2-1, with 7 positions matching TRBD2. Germline CDR1 reads MNHEY; CDR2 reads SMNVEV (reference sequence). Trimming cost V 5 bases and J 1 base; bases outside gene matches: 14. This CDR3 spans 18 amino acids. The CDR3 protein is CASSQTGTTSLSYNEQFF. The CDR3 nucleotides are TGTGCCAGCAGTCAAACCGGGACTACAAGCTTGTCCTACAATGAGCAGTTCTTC.

The V and J genes are TRBV4-2 and TRBJ1-4; 8 positions agree with TRBD1. CDR1 and CDR2 (germline): LGHNA, YNFKEQ. V shed 0 bases, J shed 7 bases, and the junction held 7 bases outside the gene matches. There are 16 residues in the CDR3. This CDR3 reads CASSQEGQGGTEKLFF. The CDR3 DNA reads TGTGCCAGCAGCCAAGAAGGACAGGGAGGGACTGAAAAACTGTTTTTT.

This clone was seen only once. J is TRBJ2-1 and V is TRBV28; tentative D call: TRBD2 (5 bases). V lost 3 bases, J lost 4 bases, and 13 bases lay in between. CDR1 MDHEN and CDR2 SYDVKM come from the germline V gene. The CDR3 runs to 15 residues. The CDR3 DNA reads TGTGCCAGCAGTTTGCACGGGGATTTATACAATGAGCAGTTCTTC. Protein sequence: CASSLHGDLYNEQFF.

V is TRBV4-2 and J is TRBJ1-2; TRBD1 agrees at 9 bases. V was pared by 1 base and J by 4 bases, with 4 bases of the junction left unmatched. CDR1 is LGHNA and CDR2 is YNFKEQ in the germline V gene. The CDR3 is made up of 15 amino acids. CDR3 loop: CASSQVGTGFYGYTF. CDR3 sequence (DNA): TGTGCCAGCAGCCAAGTCGGGACAGGGTTCTATGGCTACACCTTC.

This clone appeared a single time. V usage is TRBV28 and J usage is TRBJ2-1; D possibly corresponds to TRBD2 (6 bases). The CDR3 is 16 residues long. V lost 3 bases and J lost 7, with 19 bases in between. Germline V gives CDR1 MDHEN, CDR2 SYDVKM. The CDR3 nucleotides are TGTGCCAGCAGTTTGCGGGACCTCCTGGGTGGGAATGAGCAGTTCTTC. This gives the protein CASSLRDLLGGNEQFF.

There are a few counts of this clone. The CDR3 sequence: CAGTSGYNEQFF. CDR3 in DNA: TGTGCCGGGACTAGCGGGTACAATGAGCAGTTCTTC. The J gene is TRBJ2-1, the V gene TRBV18, with 12 bases that match TRBD2. Germline CDR1 reads KGHSH; CDR2 reads LQKENI. The V segment lost 11 bases and the J segment 4 bases; nucleotides outside the gene matches: 0. The CDR3 contains 12 residues.

The rearrangement links TRBV28 to TRBJ2-5, with D hard to call. In germline, CDR1 is MDHEN, CDR2 SYDVKM. V lost 5 bases and J 1 base, leaving 2 bases between the germline ends. This CDR3 region has 11 residues. This chain's CDR3 is CASSLQETQYF. Here the CDR3 DNA reads TGTGCCAGCAGTCTCCAAGAGACCCAGTACTTC.

This chain joins TRBV6-1 and TRBJ2-5, with 10 bases fitting TRBD2. Looked up from germline, CDR1 is MNHNS and CDR2 is SASEGT. The ends lost 6 bases at V and 4 bases at J; junction bases unmatched: 5. The CDR3 runs 14 residues. In nucleotides, the CDR3 is TGTGCCAGCAGCAACCCTAGCGGGGGAGAGACCCAGTACTTC. Its protein product is CASSNPSGGETQYF.

This clone was seen once. The rearrangement uses TRBV4-2 and TRBJ1-2; 10 bases line up with TRBD1. Germline CDR1 LGHNA, CDR2 YNFKEQ. V gave up 0 bases and J gave up 8 bases; unmatched junction bases: 12. The CDR3 is 17 amino acids. CDR3 DNA sequence: TGTGCCAGCAGCCAAGAACAAGGGGACAGGGGTTATGGAGGCTACACCTTC. This codes for CASSQEQGDRGYGGYTF.

This chain joins TRBV5-5 and TRBJ1-2; 7 bases match TRBD1. J lost 6 bases, V lost 4 bases, and 6 bases had no gene match. CDR1 and CDR2 from the germline V gene are SGHKS and YYEKEE (reference sequence). CDR3 length: 13 residues. The CDR3 DNA follows: TGTGCCAGCAGCCAGACAGGGCTAGATGGCTACACCTTC. Translating it yields CASSQTGLDGYTF.

This clone has just one count. The chain combines TRBV18 with TRBJ1-1; 12 bases fit TRBD1. The CDR3 consists of 15 residues. The germline V gene encodes CDR1 KGHSH and CDR2 LQKENI. V gave up 4 bases and J gave up 7 bases; unmatched junction bases: 7. The CDR3 DNA sequence: TGTGCCAGCTCACAAGCCGGGACAGGGGGCATTGAAGCTTTCTTT. Translated: CASSQAGTGGIEAFF.

The genes are TRBV28 and TRBJ2-5; 7 bases align to TRBD2. The end of the DNA is better explained by TRBJ2-7, so the J call may be wrong. Germline V gene lookup returns CDR1 MDHEN and CDR2 SYDVKM. The CDR3 length is 16 residues. This CDR3 reads CASSGGGEVFRYEQYF. Written as DNA, the CDR3 is TGTGCCAGCAGTGGGGGGGGTGAGGTTTTCCGATACGAGCAGTACTTC.

In this sample, this clone turned up a few times. This chain links TRBV28 with TRBJ1-3; 7 nucleotides match TRBD1. The germline V gene encodes CDR1 MDHEN and CDR2 SYDVKM. Germline trimming cut 2 bases from V and 1 base from J; bases unmatched to any gene: 2. This CDR3 contains 15 residues. The CDR3 DNA is TGTGCCAGCAGTTTAAGCAGGGGGTCTGGAAACACCATATATTTT. Amino acids: CASSLSRGSGNTIYF.

The table lists this clone with a count of one. V usage is TRBV7-2 and J usage is TRBJ2-1; 7 positions match TRBD1. This CDR3 has 15 amino acids. Germline CDR1 and CDR2: SGHTA and FQGNSA. J was trimmed by 6 bases and V by 1 base; bases with no gene match: 6. The CDR3 region has the DNA TGTGCCAGCAGCTTAGACAGGGGAAGTTCCAATGAGCAGTTCTTC. Its translation: CASSLDRGSSNEQFF.

CDR3 in amino acids: CASSEQAMGNQPQHF. The CDR3 DNA sequence: TGTGCCAGCAGTGAACAGGCTATGGGCAATCAGCCCCAGCATTTT. This chain links TRBV28 with TRBJ1-5; possible D gene TRBD1, 5 bases. The CDR3 consists of 15 residues. The germline V gene has CDR1 MDHEN and CDR2 SYDVKM. Deletions cut 5 bases from V and 2 bases from J, with 13 bases between.

The chain carries TRBV7-2 and TRBJ1-6, with TRBD1 identical over 7 bases. Germline lookup yields CDR1 SGHTA and CDR2 FQGNSA. The CDR3 covers 15 residues. The V and J ends lost 3 bases and 4 bases, in that order; junction bases with no gene match: 3. CDR3 amino acids: CASSFPGQYNSPLHF. As DNA, the CDR3 is TGTGCCAGCAGCTTCCCGGGACAGTATAATTCACCCCTCCACTTT.

This clone has only a few counts. The chain has TRBV4-3 and TRBJ2-1, with 12 positions matching TRBD2. Trimming took 5 bases from V and 0 from J; bases not matched to a gene: 2. Germline lookup yields CDR1 LGHNA and CDR2 YSLEER. The CDR3 consists of 16 residues. The CDR3 region is CASSKTSGGSYNEQFF. The DNA for the CDR3 is TGCGCCAGCAGCAAGACTAGCGGGGGCTCCTACAATGAGCAGTTCTTC.

The V gene is TRBV28, the J gene TRBJ1-6; D is undetermined. This CDR3 has 16 residues. V lost 6 bases and J 7 bases, leaving 19 bases between the germline ends. Germline V gene lookup returns CDR1 MDHEN and CDR2 SYDVKM. The CDR3 DNA is TGTGCCAGCAGCCTCGAACTGAGCGGAGTAAATTCACCCCTCCACTTT. Residues: CASSLELSGVNSPLHF.

The chain has TRBV18 and TRBJ1-1; TRBD1 is a possible D gene (5 bases). Germline CDR1 KGHSH, CDR2 LQKENI. The CDR3 covers 14 residues. Between the trimmed V and J ends, which lost 3 bases and 5 bases, there was a span of 13 bases. This CDR3 reads CASSPSGAGTEAFF. The CDR3 coding sequence is TGTGCCAGCTCACCCAGCGGGGCTGGTACTGAAGCTTTCTTT.

The J gene is TRBJ1-2, the V gene TRBV27; 10 nucleotides align to TRBD1. Trimming at V came to 8 bases and at J to 8 bases, leaving 5 bases not matched to a gene. Germline V gene data show CDR1 as MNHEY and CDR2 as SMNVEV (reference sequence). There are 12 residues in the CDR3. CDR3 nucleotide sequence: TGTGCCAGCTCCGACAGGGGGCAGGGCTACACCTTC. Residues: CASSDRGQGYTF.

The chain recombines TRBV6-1 with TRBJ1-1, with TRBD1 as a possible D gene (6 bases). The CDR3 runs 14 residues. V shed 5 bases and J shed 1 base, with 11 bases lying between them. Germline V gene data show CDR1 as MNHNS and CDR2 as SASEGT. The CDR3 protein is CASSLGASNTEAFF. CDR3 bases: TGTGCCAGCAGTCTGGGGGCTTCGAACACTGAAGCTTTCTTT.

The J gene is TRBJ1-2, the V gene TRBV5-1, with 9 bases fitting TRBD1. The CDR3 has 14 amino acids. Trimming removed 0 bases from V and 3 bases from J; junction bases left unmatched: 0. Per the germline V gene, CDR1 is SGHRS and CDR2 is YFSETQ. This CDR3 reads CASSLGQGDYGYTF. CDR3 DNA: TGCGCCAGCAGCTTGGGACAGGGGGACTATGGCTACACCTTC.

This chain joins TRBV28 and TRBJ2-1; D may be TRBD1 (5 bases). The germline gives CDR1 MDHEN, CDR2 SYDVKM. The V end was cut by 3 bases, the J end by 2 bases, with 20 bases between. There are 18 residues in the CDR3. The CDR3 loop is CASSFFKVGQGPYNEQFF. The CDR3 DNA reads as TGTGCCAGCAGTTTTTTCAAGGTAGGGCAGGGTCCCTACAATGAGCAGTTCTTC.

The chain has TRBV9 and TRBJ2-7; TRBD1 might be the D (5 bases). Trimming stripped 0 bases from V and 6 bases from J, with 10 bases between. Looked up from germline, CDR1 is SGDLS and CDR2 is YYNGEE. This CDR3 region has 13 residues. CDR3 loop: CASSVVWGSEQYF. CDR3 nucleotide sequence: TGTGCCAGCAGCGTAGTCTGGGGCAGCGAGCAGTACTTC. Full variable domain (outside the CDR3, taken from reference TRBV9 and TRBJ2-7): DSGVTQTPKHLITATGQRVTLRCSPRSGDLSVYWYQQSLDQGLQFLIQYYNGEERAKGNILERFSAQQFPDLHSELNLSSLELGDSALYFCASSVVWGSEQYFGPGTRLTVT.